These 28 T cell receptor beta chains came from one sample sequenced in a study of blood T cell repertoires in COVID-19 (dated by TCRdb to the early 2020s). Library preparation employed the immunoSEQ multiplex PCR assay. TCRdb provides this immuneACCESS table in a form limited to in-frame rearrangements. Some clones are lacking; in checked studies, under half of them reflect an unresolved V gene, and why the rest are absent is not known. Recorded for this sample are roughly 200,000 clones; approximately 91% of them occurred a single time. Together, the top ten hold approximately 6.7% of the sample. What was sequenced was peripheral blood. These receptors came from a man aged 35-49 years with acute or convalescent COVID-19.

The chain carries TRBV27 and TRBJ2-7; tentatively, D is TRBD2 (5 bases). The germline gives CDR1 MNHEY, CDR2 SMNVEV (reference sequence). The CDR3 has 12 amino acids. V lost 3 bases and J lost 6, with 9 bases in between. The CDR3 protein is CASSFPGSEQYF. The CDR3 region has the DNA TGTGCCAGCAGTTTTCCGGGGAGCGAGCAGTACTTC.

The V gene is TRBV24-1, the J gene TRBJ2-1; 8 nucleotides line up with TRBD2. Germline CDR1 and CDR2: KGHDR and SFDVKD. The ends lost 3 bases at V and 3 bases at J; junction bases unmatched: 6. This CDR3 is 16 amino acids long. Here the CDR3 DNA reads TGTGCCACCAGTGATCCGAGCGGGGGACTCTACAATGAGCAGTTCTTC. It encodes CATSDPSGGLYNEQFF.

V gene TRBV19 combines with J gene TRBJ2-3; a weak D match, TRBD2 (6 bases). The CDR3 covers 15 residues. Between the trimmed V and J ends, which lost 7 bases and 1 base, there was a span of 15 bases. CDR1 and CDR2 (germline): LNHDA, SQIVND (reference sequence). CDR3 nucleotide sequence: TGTGCCAGTACCTCTCCGGGACTGGGCACAGATACGCAGTATTTT. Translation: CASTSPGLGTDTQYF. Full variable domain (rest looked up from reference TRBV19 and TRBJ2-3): DGGITQSPKYLFRKEGQNVTLSCEQNLNHDAMYWYRQDPGQGLRLIYYSQIVNDFQKGDIAEGYSVSREKKESFPLTVTSAQKNPTAFYLCASTSPGLGTDTQYFGPGTRLTVL.

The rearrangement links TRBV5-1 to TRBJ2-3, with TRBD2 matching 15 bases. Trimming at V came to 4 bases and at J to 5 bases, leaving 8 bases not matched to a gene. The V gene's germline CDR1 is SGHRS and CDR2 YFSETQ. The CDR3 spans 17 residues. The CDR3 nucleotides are TGCGCCAGCAGCCCCGCCGGACTAGCGGGGGGGCAAGATACGCAGTATTTT. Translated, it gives CASSPAGLAGGQDTQYF.

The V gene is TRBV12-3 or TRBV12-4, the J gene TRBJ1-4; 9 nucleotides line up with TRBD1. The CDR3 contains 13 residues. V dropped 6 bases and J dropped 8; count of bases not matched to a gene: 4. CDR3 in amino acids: CASRGQGGEKLFF. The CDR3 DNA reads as TGTGCCAGCAGGGGACAGGGAGGAGAAAAACTGTTTTTT.

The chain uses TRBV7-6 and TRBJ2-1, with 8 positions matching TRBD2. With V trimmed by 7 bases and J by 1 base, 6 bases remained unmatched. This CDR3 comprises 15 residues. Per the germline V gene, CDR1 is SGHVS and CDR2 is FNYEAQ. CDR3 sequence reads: CASTARGGSYNEQFF. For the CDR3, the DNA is TGTGCCAGCACTGCCCGGGGGGGTTCCTACAATGAGCAGTTCTTC.

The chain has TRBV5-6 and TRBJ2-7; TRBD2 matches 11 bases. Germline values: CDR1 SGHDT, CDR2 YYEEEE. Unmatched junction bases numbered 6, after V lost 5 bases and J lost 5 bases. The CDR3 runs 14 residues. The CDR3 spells CASRELAGENEQYF. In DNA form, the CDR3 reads TGTGCCAGCAGGGAACTAGCGGGGGAGAACGAGCAGTACTTC.

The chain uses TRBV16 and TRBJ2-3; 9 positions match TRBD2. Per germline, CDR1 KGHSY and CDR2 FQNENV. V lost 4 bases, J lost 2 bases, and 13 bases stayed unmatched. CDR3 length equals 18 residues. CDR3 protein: CASSPLRGLAGSTDTQYF. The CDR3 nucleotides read TGTGCCAGCAGCCCTCTCAGAGGGCTAGCGGGGTCCACAGATACGCAGTATTTT.

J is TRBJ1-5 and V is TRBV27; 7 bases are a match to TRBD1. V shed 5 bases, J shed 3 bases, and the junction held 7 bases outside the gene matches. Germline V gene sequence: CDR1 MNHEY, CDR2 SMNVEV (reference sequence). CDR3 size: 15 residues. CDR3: CASSPPDRTNQPQHF. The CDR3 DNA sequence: TGTGCCAGCAGTCCCCCGGACAGGACCAATCAGCCCCAGCATTTT.

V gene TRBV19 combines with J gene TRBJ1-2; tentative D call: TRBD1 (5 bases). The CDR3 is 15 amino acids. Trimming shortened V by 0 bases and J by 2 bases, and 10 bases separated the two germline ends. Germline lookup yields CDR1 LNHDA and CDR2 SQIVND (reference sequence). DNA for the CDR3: TGTGCCAGTAGTATAGATCTGCAGGGCAACTATGGCTACACCTTC. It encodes CASSIDLQGNYGYTF.

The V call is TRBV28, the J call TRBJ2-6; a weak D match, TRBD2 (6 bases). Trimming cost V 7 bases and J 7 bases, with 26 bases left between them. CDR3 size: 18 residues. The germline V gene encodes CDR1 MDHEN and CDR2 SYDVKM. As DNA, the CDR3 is TGTGCCAGCACCATTGCGGGGAATGGACTTACCAGAGCCAACGTCCTGACTTTC. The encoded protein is CASTIAGNGLTRANVLTF.

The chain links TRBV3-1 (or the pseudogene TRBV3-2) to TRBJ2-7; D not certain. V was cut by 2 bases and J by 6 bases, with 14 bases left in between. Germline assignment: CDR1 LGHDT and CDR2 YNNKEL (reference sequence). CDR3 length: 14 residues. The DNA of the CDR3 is TGTGCCAGCAGCCAAAATCTGGGCCTTGCCGAGCAGTACTTC. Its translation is CASSQNLGLAEQYF.

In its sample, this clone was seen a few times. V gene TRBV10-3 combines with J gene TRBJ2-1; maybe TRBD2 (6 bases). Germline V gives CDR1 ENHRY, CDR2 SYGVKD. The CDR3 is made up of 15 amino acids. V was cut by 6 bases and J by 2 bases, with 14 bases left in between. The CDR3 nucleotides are TGTGCCATCAGATACTCAACGGGAGCCTACAATGAGCAGTTCTTC. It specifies CAIRYSTGAYNEQFF.

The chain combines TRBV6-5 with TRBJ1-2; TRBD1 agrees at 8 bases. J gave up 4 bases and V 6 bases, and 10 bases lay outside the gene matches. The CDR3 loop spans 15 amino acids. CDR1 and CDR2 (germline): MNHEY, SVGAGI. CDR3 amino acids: CASSSGQVLPYGYTF. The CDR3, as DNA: TGTGCCAGCAGCTCGGGACAGGTTCTTCCCTATGGCTACACCTTC.

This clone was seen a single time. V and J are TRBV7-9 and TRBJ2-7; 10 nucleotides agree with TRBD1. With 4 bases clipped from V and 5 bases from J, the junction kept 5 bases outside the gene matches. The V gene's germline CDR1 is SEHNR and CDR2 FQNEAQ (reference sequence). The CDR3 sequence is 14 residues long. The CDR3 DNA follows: TGTGCCAGCAGCTCGGGGACAGGGGTCCACGAGCAGTACTTC. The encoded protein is CASSSGTGVHEQYF.

The chain's CDR3 is CASSIRRGKDTQYF. CDR3 DNA sequence: TGTGCCAGTAGTATCCGCCGAGGGAAAGATACGCAGTATTTT. J is TRBJ2-3 and V is TRBV19, with a weak D call TRBD2 (5 bases). Looked up from germline, CDR1 is LNHDA and CDR2 is SQIVND (reference sequence). This CDR3 comprises 14 residues. Trimming stripped 3 bases from V and 5 bases from J, with 12 bases between.

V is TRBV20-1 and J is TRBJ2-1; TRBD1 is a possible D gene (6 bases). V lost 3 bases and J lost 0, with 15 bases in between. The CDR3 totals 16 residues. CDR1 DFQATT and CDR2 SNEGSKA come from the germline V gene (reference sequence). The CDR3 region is CSASEPGAPSYNEQFF. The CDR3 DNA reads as TGCAGTGCTAGTGAACCAGGGGCCCCCTCCTACAATGAGCAGTTCTTC.

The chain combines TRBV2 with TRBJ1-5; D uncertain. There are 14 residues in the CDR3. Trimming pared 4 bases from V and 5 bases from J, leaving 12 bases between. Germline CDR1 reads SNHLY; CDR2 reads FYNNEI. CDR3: CASSGSLTDQPQHF. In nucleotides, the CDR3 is TGTGCCAGCAGTGGTAGCCTGACGGATCAGCCCCAGCATTTT.

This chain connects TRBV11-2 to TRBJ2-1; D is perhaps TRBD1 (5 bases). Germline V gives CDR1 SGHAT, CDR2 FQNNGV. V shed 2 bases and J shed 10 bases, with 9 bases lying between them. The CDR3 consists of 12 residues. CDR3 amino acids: CASSLRGFEQFF. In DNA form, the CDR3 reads TGTGCCAGCAGCTTAAGGGGATTCGAGCAGTTCTTC.

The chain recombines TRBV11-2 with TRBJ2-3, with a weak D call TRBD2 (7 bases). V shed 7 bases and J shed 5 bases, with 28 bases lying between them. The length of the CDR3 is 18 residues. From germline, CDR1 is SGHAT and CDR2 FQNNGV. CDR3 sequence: CASTRNPGGASVEDTQYF. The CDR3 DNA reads TGTGCCAGCACCCGAAACCCGGGGGGCGCTTCCGTGGAAGATACGCAGTATTTT. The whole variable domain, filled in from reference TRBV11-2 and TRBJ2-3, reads EAGVAQSPRYKIIEKRQSVAFWCNPISGHATLYWYQQILGQGPKLLIQFQNNGVVDDSQLPKDRFSAERLKGVDSTLKIQPAKLEDSAVYLCASTRNPGGASVEDTQYFGPGTRLTVL.

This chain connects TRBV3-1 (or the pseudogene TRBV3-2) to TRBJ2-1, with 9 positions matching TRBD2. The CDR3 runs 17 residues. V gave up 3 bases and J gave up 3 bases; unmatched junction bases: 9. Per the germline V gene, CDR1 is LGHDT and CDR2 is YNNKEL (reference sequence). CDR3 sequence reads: CASSHISGSLNYNEQFF. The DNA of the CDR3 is TGTGCCAGCAGCCATATTAGCGGGAGCCTTAACTACAATGAGCAGTTCTTC.

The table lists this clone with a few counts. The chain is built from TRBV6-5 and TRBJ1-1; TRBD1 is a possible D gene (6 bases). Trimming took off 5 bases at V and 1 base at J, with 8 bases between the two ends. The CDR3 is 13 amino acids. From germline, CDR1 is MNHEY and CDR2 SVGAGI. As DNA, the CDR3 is TGTGCCAGCAGTAAGGGGGAGAACACTGAAGCTTTCTTT. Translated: CASSKGENTEAFF.

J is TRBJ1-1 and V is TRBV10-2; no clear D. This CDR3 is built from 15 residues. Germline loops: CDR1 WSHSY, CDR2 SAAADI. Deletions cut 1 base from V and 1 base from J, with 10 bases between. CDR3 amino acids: CASSELGGPNTEAFF. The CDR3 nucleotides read TGCGCCAGCAGTGAGTTGGGAGGGCCGAACACTGAAGCTTTCTTT.

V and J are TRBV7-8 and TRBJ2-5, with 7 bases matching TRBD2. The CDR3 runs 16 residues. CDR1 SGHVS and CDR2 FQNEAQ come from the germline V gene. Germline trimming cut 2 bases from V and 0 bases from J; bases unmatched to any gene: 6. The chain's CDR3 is CASSLWVLADQETQYF. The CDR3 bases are TGTGCCAGCAGCTTATGGGTCCTAGCGGACCAAGAGACCCAGTACTTC.

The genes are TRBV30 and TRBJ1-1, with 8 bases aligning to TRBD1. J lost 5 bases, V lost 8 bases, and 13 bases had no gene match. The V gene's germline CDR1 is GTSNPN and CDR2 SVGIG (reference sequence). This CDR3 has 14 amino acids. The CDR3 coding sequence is TGTGCCCGGATTGTCAGGGGGCTTGAAACTGAAGCTTTCTTT. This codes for CARIVRGLETEAFF.

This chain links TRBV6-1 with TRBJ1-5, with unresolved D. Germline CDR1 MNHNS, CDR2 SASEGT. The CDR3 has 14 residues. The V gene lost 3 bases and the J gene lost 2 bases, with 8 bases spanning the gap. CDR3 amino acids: CASSDVQGNQPQHF. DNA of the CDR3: TGTGCCAGCAGTGATGTGCAGGGCAATCAGCCCCAGCATTTT.

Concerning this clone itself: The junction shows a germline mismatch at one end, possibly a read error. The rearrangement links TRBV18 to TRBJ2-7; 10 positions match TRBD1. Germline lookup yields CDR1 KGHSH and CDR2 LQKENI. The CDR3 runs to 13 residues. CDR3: CASSPQGQGSRHF. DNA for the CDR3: TGTGCCAGCTCACCCCAGGGACAGGGGAGTAGGCACTTC.

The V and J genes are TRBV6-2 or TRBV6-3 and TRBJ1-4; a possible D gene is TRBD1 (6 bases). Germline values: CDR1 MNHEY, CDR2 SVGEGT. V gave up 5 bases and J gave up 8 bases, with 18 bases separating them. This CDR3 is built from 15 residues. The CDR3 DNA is TGTGCCAGCAGTCCCGGTGGGGGCCGGAGAGAAAAACTGTTTTTT. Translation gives CASSPGGGRREKLFF.